These 9 T cell receptor beta chains share one sample of origin, sequenced in a study of T-cell reconstitution after alpha-beta-depleted transplantation in children. A library of TCRbeta sequences, prepared with unique molecular identifiers, was generated. MiXCR was run by TCRdb on the PCR reads, yielding one entry per CDR3 protein. This sample carries 490,000 or so distinct CDR3 sequences, 10% of them seen once, and the ten largest clones take approximately 2%. The material sequenced was PBMCs, taken before TCRalphabeta/CD19-depleted stem cell transplant. The receptors were sampled from a child between 2 and 9 years old with inherited bone marrow failure, due to receive a stem cell transplant.

The chain combines TRBV10-3 with TRBJ2-5; maybe TRBD1 (6 bases). Germline assignment: CDR1 ENHRY and CDR2 SYGVKD. The CDR3 is 13 amino acids. V lost 6 bases and J 5 bases, leaving 13 bases between the germline ends. CDR3 DNA sequence: TGTGCCATCAGCGCTACTAGGGGGGAGACCCAGTACTTC. This gives the protein CAISATRGETQYF.

This clonotype has at least ten counts. V is TRBV27 and J is TRBJ2-7; D may be TRBD2 (6 bases). The CDR3 extends over 14 amino acids. Deletions cut 5 bases from V and 4 bases from J, with 15 bases between. Germline lookup yields CDR1 MNHEY and CDR2 SMNVEV (reference sequence). The CDR3: CASSLSGGEYEQYF. Here the CDR3 DNA reads TGTGCCAGCAGTCTTAGCGGAGGGGAGTACGAGCAGTACTTC.

This clonotype was detected ten times or more. The chain joins TRBV4-1 to TRBJ1-3; 7 bases map to TRBD1. Germline CDR1 and CDR2: MGHRA and YSYEKL. CDR3 length: 13 residues. V shed 0 bases, J shed 7 bases, and the junction held 0 bases outside the gene matches. The CDR3 coding sequence is TGCGCCAGCAGCCAAGAACAGGGGAACACCATATATTTT. This encodes CASSQEQGNTIYF.

There are a few counts of this clonotype. J is TRBJ1-5 and V is TRBV12-3 or TRBV12-4; a possible D gene is TRBD1 (6 bases). This CDR3 is built from 14 residues. V lost 6 bases and J 7 bases, leaving 16 bases between the germline ends. The CDR3 DNA reads as TGTGCCAGCAGCTCGACAGGTTGGGACCAGCCCCAGCATTTT. Its protein is CASSSTGWDQPQHF.

This clonotype was found many times. V and J are TRBV7-2 and TRBJ1-2, with D unresolved. Trimming removed 5 bases from V and 5 bases from J, with 15 bases in between. Germline V gene lookup returns CDR1 SGHTA and CDR2 FQGNSA. This CDR3 is built from 14 residues. DNA for the CDR3: TGTGCCAGCAGCCCTAACGGGTTCGGGTATGGCTACACCTTC. As protein: CASSPNGFGYGYTF.

This clonotype was counted at least ten times. This chain uses TRBV6-5 with TRBJ1-2; D ambiguous. V dropped 2 bases and J dropped 4 bases, with 11 bases sitting between them. The CDR3 covers 14 residues. CDR1 MNHEY and CDR2 SVGAGI come from the germline V gene. CDR3 sequence: CASSYQAGGYGYTF. The CDR3 DNA follows: TGTGCCAGCAGTTACCAGGCGGGAGGCTATGGCTACACCTTC.

This clonotype was counted many times. The chain links TRBV19 to TRBJ2-1, with D perhaps TRBD1 or TRBD2 (5 bases each). V lost 10 bases, J lost 5 bases, and 12 bases lay in between. There are 12 residues in the CDR3. Germline assignment: CDR1 LNHDA and CDR2 SQIVND (reference sequence). The CDR3 is CATNPGHNEQFF. DNA for the CDR3: TGTGCCACCAACCCGGGGCACAATGAGCAGTTCTTC.

Concerning this clonotype itself: An end of the junction does not agree with germline; a read error may underlie this. The gene calls are TRBV10-3 and TRBJ2-3; D may match TRBD1 or TRBD2 (6 bases each). CDR1 is ENHRY, CDR2 SYGVKD, per germline. The CDR3 is 15 residues long. The CDR3 bases are TGTGCCATCAGGGAGGGGGGAGAGGCCACAGATACGCGGTATTTT. Translating gives CAIREGGEATDTRYF.

This clonotype appeared many times. This chain links TRBV30 with TRBJ2-1; D is ambiguous. The CDR3 contains 17 residues. From germline, CDR1 is GTSNPN and CDR2 SVGIG (reference sequence). V was shortened by 0 bases and J by 0 bases, with 15 bases between the two germline ends. The DNA of the CDR3 is TGTGCCTGGAGTGTACTCTCGGATCCGAGCTCCTACAATGAGCAGTTCTTC. Its protein product is CAWSVLSDPSSYNEQFF.